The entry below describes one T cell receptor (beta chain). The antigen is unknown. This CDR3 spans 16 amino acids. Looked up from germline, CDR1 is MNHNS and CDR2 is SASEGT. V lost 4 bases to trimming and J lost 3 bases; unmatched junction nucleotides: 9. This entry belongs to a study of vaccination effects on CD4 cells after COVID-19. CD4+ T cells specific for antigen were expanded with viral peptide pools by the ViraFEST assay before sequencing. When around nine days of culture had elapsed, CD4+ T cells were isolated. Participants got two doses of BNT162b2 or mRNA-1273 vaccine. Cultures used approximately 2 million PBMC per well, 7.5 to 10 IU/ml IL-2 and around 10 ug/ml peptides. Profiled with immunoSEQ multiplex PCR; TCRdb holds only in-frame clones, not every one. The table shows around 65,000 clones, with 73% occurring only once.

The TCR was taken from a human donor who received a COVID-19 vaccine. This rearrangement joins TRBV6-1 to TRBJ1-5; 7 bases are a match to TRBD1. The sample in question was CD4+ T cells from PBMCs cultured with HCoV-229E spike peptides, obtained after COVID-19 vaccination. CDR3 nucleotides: TGTGCCAGCAGTGTGGAGGGGGCCAGATCCAATCAGCCCCAGCATTTT. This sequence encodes CASSVEGARSNQPQHF.